Shown below are 11 T cell receptor beta chains from a single sample sequenced in a study of blood T cell repertoires in COVID-19. Profiling relied on immunoSEQ multiplex PCR, and the TCRdb table lists in-frame clones only, not all of them. This sample has 60,000 to 65,000 clones, with approximately 90% found just once. The specimen was peripheral blood. These receptors all come from a human donor with active COVID-19. The donor label of this sample is uncertain.

The gene calls are TRBV19 and TRBJ1-1; a weak D match, TRBD1 (6 bases). Trimming took 8 bases from V and 4 from J, leaving 23 bases between them. Germline CDR1 is LNHDA and CDR2 is SQIVND (reference sequence). The CDR3 spans 16 residues. In DNA, the CDR3 is TGTGCCAGTCTGAACACCCAGGGGCTGAGGATCACTGAAGCTTTCTTT. Amino acid sequence: CASLNTQGLRITEAFF.

The chain carries TRBV5-1 and TRBJ2-7; TRBD2 matches at 7 bases. This CDR3 has 17 residues. Germline trimming cut 0 bases from V and 7 bases from J; bases unmatched to any gene: 16. The germline V gene has CDR1 SGHRS and CDR2 YFSETQ. The CDR3 sequence: CASSLDLGPAGIWEQYF. DNA for the CDR3: TGCGCCAGCAGCTTGGATCTCGGCCCAGCGGGGATTTGGGAGCAGTACTTC.

The chain recombines TRBV24-1 with TRBJ1-1; D unresolved. The CDR3 runs to 14 residues. Germline V gene data show CDR1 as KGHDR and CDR2 as SFDVKD. V was shortened by 5 bases and J by 5 bases, with 14 bases between the two germline ends. CDR3: CATSGSWEGTEAFF. Here the CDR3 DNA reads TGTGCCACCAGTGGCTCCTGGGAGGGAACTGAAGCTTTCTTT.

The chain couples TRBV3-1 (or the pseudogene TRBV3-2) to TRBJ1-4; possibly TRBD1 for D (6 bases). The germline CDR1 and CDR2 sequences are LGHDT and YNNKEL (reference sequence). V was pared by 0 bases and J by 5 bases, with 13 bases between. CDR3 size: 16 residues. The CDR3 region is CASSQETQGGNEKLFF. The CDR3 DNA reads as TGTGCCAGCAGCCAAGAAACCCAAGGGGGAAATGAAAAACTGTTTTTT.

The rearrangement links TRBV18 to TRBJ2-3; the D gene is possibly TRBD1 (6 bases). The CDR3 length is 12 residues. The V end lost 6 bases, the J end lost 7 bases, and 11 bases lay between the germline ends. The germline gives CDR1 KGHSH, CDR2 LQKENI. The CDR3 DNA reads TGTGCCAGCTCCGCGGACAGTAATACGCAGTATTTT. It translates to CASSADSNTQYF.

V is TRBV5-4 and J is TRBJ2-5, with a tentative D call TRBD2 (6 bases). There are 14 residues in the CDR3. CDR1 and CDR2 (germline): SGHNT, YYREEE (reference sequence). V lost 3 bases and J 2 bases, leaving 11 bases between the germline ends. The CDR3 sequence is CASSSQTRQETQYF. CDR3 sequence (DNA): TGTGCCAGCAGCTCGCAGACTAGACAAGAGACCCAGTACTTC.

The chain uses TRBV7-3 and TRBJ2-2, with 11 bases aligning to TRBD2. The CDR3 is made up of 18 amino acids. V lost 2 bases and J lost 2; bases outside the gene matches: 7. Germline lookup yields CDR1 SGHTA and CDR2 FQGTGA. This chain's CDR3 is CASSLRASGGLNTGELFF. The DNA of the CDR3 is TGTGCCAGCAGCTTACGAGCTAGCGGGGGGTTAAACACCGGGGAGCTGTTTTTT.

This clone occurred once. J is TRBJ2-1 and V is TRBV19; D might be TRBD1 (6 bases). CDR3 length equals 16 residues. Trimming took off 3 bases at V and 2 bases at J, with 14 bases between the two ends. Per germline, CDR1 LNHDA and CDR2 SQIVND (reference sequence). CDR3 in amino acids: CASSIQGPGPYNEQFF. CDR3 bases: TGTGCCAGTAGTATCCAGGGGCCTGGACCCTACAATGAGCAGTTCTTC. Looking up the rest from reference TRBV19 and TRBJ2-1 gives the full variable domain: DGGITQSPKYLFRKEGQNVTLSCEQNLNHDAMYWYRQDPGQGLRLIYYSQIVNDFQKGDIAEGYSVSREKKESFPLTVTSAQKNPTAFYLCASSIQGPGPYNEQFFGPGTRLTVL.

V usage is TRBV29-1 and J usage is TRBJ2-1, with 7 bases fitting TRBD1. Germline V lookup: CDR1 SQVTM, CDR2 ANQGSEA. CDR3 length equals 14 residues. Losses at the gene ends were 4 bases for V and 2 bases for J; bases not matched to a gene: 5. CDR3 sequence (DNA): TGCAGCGTTGCCACAGGGGATGCCTACAATGAGCAGTTCTTC. Translation: CSVATGDAYNEQFF.

The chain couples TRBV30 to TRBJ1-2, with a possible D match to TRBD1 (5 bases). With 3 bases removed from V and 8 bases from J, the gap between germline ends came to 19 bases. The CDR3 is made up of 14 amino acids. Germline V gene data show CDR1 as GTSNPN and CDR2 as SVGIG (reference sequence). The CDR3 loop is CAWSLLRGVWGYTF. Here the CDR3 DNA reads TGTGCCTGGAGCCTTCTCCGGGGGGTTTGGGGCTACACCTTC.

CDR3 in DNA: TGTGCCAGCAGCCCCGGACAGGCCTATGGCTACACCTTC. Its protein product is CASSPGQAYGYTF. This rearrangement joins TRBV6-6 to TRBJ1-2; 7 nucleotides line up with TRBD1. The length of the CDR3 is 13 residues. V lost 6 bases to trimming and J lost 4 bases; unmatched junction nucleotides: 5. Germline V gene sequence: CDR1 MNHNY, CDR2 SVGAGI (reference sequence).